This TCR beta chain originates from a study of response to subunit inactivated influenza vaccine. Study-level points and caveats: A suggestion made by the authors is that each seasonal influenza vaccination recruits few new T cells.

One entry per CDR3 protein results from TCRdb running MiXCR on the RT-PCR reads. Among approximately 490,000 distinct CDR3 sequences listed, approximately 7.7% were seen once. The CDR3 is made up of 17 amino acids. This clonotype was seen a few times. Its antigen is as yet unknown. The chain uses TRBV21-1 and TRBJ2-3; the table gives TRBD2 as D, unverified against the DNA. TRBV21-1 is a pseudogene. The sample was PBMCs from blood, taken roughly 24 months after vaccination. The clonotype was recovered from a man aged 50 to 69 who received an inactivated influenza vaccine. The CDR3 nucleotides are TGTGCCAGCAGCAAAGAGTCCAGCGGAGAGCTCACAGATACGCAGTATTTT. It specifies CASSKESSGELTDTQYF.